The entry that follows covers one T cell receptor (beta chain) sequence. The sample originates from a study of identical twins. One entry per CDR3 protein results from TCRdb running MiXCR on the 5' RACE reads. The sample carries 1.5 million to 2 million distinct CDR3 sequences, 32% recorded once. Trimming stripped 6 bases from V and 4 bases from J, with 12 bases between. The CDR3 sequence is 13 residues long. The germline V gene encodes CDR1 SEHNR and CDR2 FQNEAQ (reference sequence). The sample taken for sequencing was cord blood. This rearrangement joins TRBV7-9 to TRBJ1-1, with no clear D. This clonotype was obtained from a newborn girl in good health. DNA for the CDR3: TGTGCCAGCAGTCCCATACTGGGCACTGAAGCTTTCTTT. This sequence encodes CASSPILGTEAFF.